This TCR beta chain was documented in a study of shared clonotypes between healthy human individuals (dated by TCRdb to the early 2020s). Looking at the study overall: A few men and a couple of women, aged 18 to 49 years, made up the cohort. For each donor, three plates each were used for CD4 naive and CD4 memory, two plates were used for CD8 naive, and one plate was used for CD8 memory. To estimate repertoire size and how much clonotype sharing occurs between individuals, the study deeply sequenced the blood TCR repertoires of several healthy adults. Different laboratories and diverse techniques were used to prepare libraries and sequence TCR repertoires, to increase sequencing depth and limit assay-specific biases. Each donor's leukapheresis produced roughly between about 0.9 and 9.5 billion PBMCs.

Overall results and qualifications from the work: Because the study included only a small number of donors, the genetic and exposure-history diversity represented was limited. Naive subsets generally had larger estimated clonotype richness than memory subsets. Even with the large sequencing depth, rarefaction of the sorted-subset datasets indicated that sequencing was incomplete. Higher generation probabilities were observed for clonotypes shared by all four sorted-subset donors than for non-shared clonotypes. Sampling was limited to blood, and TCR repertoires in tissue likely differ from TCR repertoires in blood. Based on pairwise subsampling, the degree of clonotype sharing among donors was expected to be affected by sequencing depth. When a handful of donors were compared, the shared fraction of clonotypes was roughly 4.8% for naive CD4, about 4% for naive CD8, 2.3% for memory CD4, and 0.4% for memory CD8.

CD8 naive samples consisted of CD45RO-negative cells that were positively selected for CCR7, yielding a CD45RA+CCR7+ population without TemRA cells. Healthy HIV-negative adults with no recently reported acute infections or vaccinations were included as donors. Every donor was a Caucasian adult residing in Nashville, Tennessee, USA. After blood collection by leukapheresis, PBMCs were isolated using Ficoll-Histopaque density gradient centrifugation and then cryopreserved in the vapor phase of liquid nitrogen. Analytical flow cytometry was used to check the purity and quantity of every magnetically sorted T cell population. Each sorted fraction had its genomic DNA isolated and then quantified by UV absorbance on a Nanodrop 2000c. TCR CDR3 regions were amplified from genomic DNA by multiplex PCR using the deep immunoSEQ assay. For each cell subset, the extracted genomic DNA was distributed evenly across all wells of several immunoSEQ 96-well plates, and each plate served as one replicate. Each replicate PCR for sorted subsets received around 200 ng genomic DNA, equal to roughly 30,000 T cell genomes. The purified libraries were quantified using a Qubit 3.0 fluorometer, sized with a Bioanalyzer 2100, and then quantified again using the KAPA Library Quantification kit. Every immunoSEQ 96-well plate was sequenced on a dedicated single-read 150-cycle Illumina NextSeq 550 flow cell. As for the original processing: Because the immunoSEQ output included only junctional sequences and no quality scores, the filtering could not be the same as the filtering used for full-length reads. To assign V/J genes and CDR3, sequences were annotated using PyIR, a Python wrapper for IgBLAST v1.9, with IMGT germline references. Reads with weak V/J assignments (E-value above 1e-6), missing CDR3, stop codons, out-of-frame junctions, or ambiguous translated residues were removed. V3J clonotypes were defined as sequences sharing the same inferred V gene, J gene, and CDR3 amino acid sequence. To compute the percentage overlap between repertoires, the number of shared unique clonotypes was divided by the size of the smaller repertoire. Three approaches were used to assess repertoire richness: RTK rarefaction, the Chao1 estimator, and Recon v2.1 estimates of unobserved clonotypes. For all TCRbeta clonotypes obtained by the gDNA method from four donors, generation probabilities were computed with OLGA. TCRdb's version of the immuneACCESS table is confined to in-frame rearrangements and falls short of the full clone set. An unresolved V gene accounts for under half of the shortfall where checked; the remainder is of unknown origin. V and J calls and clone size come straight from that table; D and trimming were deduced from the DNA. The sample table lists hundreds of thousands of clones, 95% to 97% of them with a count of one. The ten largest clonotypes hold roughly 0.1% of the sample.

About this clone itself: The antigen it recognizes is unknown. The input lacks base qualities; no much larger clone sits a single base away.

The specimen was naive CD8+ T cells sorted from blood. Taken with the paper, the label for cell subset or site translates to: CD45RA+CCR7+. The origin of this receptor is a woman in her twenties or thirties in good health.

CDR3 sequence: CASSLDWSEQFF. The DNA sequence reads TGTGCCAGCAGCTTAGACTGGAGTGAGCAGTTCTTC. The chain is encoded by TRBV7-8 joined to TRBJ2-1, with no confidently assigned D gene. CDR3 length: 12 amino acids, cysteine to phenylalanine. The entry retains the CDR3 DNA only, 36 bases that are in frame from base 1. Trimming costs V 1 base and J 9 bases, and their ends lie 7 bases apart. As encoded in the germline V gene, CDR1 is SGHVS while CDR2 is FQNEAQ.